A selection of T cell receptor beta chains follows, all from one sample in a study of human T cells and chemical hapten exposure. TCRdb reprocessed the RACE reads via MiXCR and lists one record per CDR3 protein. The sample lists 65,000 to 90,000 distinct CDR3 sequences; roughly 15% were seen once. Sample: whole blood, taken in connection with sensitization to the hapten diphenylcyclopropenone (DPC). All receptors come from a woman between 50 and 59 years old with alopecia areata. Some clones in this sample may be carry-over from other donors' samples. Each CDR3 is given with its conserved first and last residue. The D gene is left open where the match is weak. The size entry is marked missing in some rows and otherwise reads once, few, many or a size class.

TRBV2	few	TRBD1	TRBJ1-1	CASSGTTGGWTEAFF	TGTGCCAGCAGTGGCACCACAGGGGGGTGGACTGAAGCTTTCTTT
TRBV15	.	TRBD1	TRBJ1-4	CATRGQANNEKLFF	TGTGCCACCCGAGGACAGGCAAATAATGAAAAACTGTTTTTT
TRBV6-1	few	.	TRBJ1-1	CASSEEYLGTEAFF	TGTGCCAGCAGTGAAGAGTATCTGGGCACTGAAGCTTTCTTT
TRBV29-1	.	.	TRBJ2-7	CSVFKDSYEQYF	TGCAGCGTTTTTAAGGACTCCTACGAGCAGTACTTC
TRBV10-1	few	.	TRBJ1-1	CASSLDRANTEAFF	TGCGCCAGCAGCCTGGACAGAGCGAACACTGAAGCTTTCTTT
TRBV28	.	.	TRBJ2-7	CASSLYGSTRTYEQYF	TGTGCCAGCAGTTTATATGGCAGCACCAGAACCTACGAGCAGTACTTC
TRBV18	.	.	TRBJ1-3	CASSQGQSTGNTIYF	TGTGCCAGCTCACAGGGACAATCTACTGGAAACACCATATATTTT
TRBV18	.	.	TRBJ2-2	CASSPQLDTGELFF	TGTGCCAGCTCACCACAATTGGATACCGGGGAGCTGTTTTTT
TRBV29-1	few	.	TRBJ2-1	CSVKPGLRSDEQFF	TGCAGCGTAAAACCGGGACTTCGCTCGGATGAGCAGTTCTTC
TRBV18	.	.	TRBJ2-7	CASSRDGNEQYF	TGTGCCAGCTCACGCGACGGGAACGAGCAGTACTTC
TRBV12-3/TRBV12-4	few	TRBD1	TRBJ1-6	CASSLRGQGRSPLHF	TGTGCCAGCAGTTTAAGGGGACAGGGACGTTCACCCCTCCACTTT
TRBV12-3/TRBV12-4	few	TRBD2	TRBJ2-3	CASTTSGRARGDTQYF	TGTGCCAGCACTACTAGCGGGAGGGCCCGTGGAGATACGCAGTATTTT
TRBV6-6	.	.	TRBJ2-5	CASSYSSAQAQETQYF	TGTGCCAGCAGTTACTCGAGTGCACAGGCCCAAGAGACCCAGTACTTC
TRBV20-1	few	TRBD2	TRBJ2-3	CSARAASGIDTQYF	TGCAGTGCTAGAGCAGCTAGCGGGATTGATACGCAGTATTTT
TRBV29-1	.	.	TRBJ2-1	CSVEPQGRYNEQFF	TGCAGCGTTGAACCCCAGGGGAGGTACAATGAGCAGTTCTTC
TRBV7-2	.	.	TRBJ1-3	CASSRRGTDSGNTIYF	TGTGCCAGCAGCCGAAGGGGGACGGATTCTGGAAACACCATATATTTT
TRBV18	few	.	TRBJ2-7	CASSPPTVAEQYF	TGTGCCAGCTCACCACCGACAGTAGCCGAGCAGTACTTC
TRBV7-9	.	TRBD1	TRBJ2-7	CASSIGTGYEQYF	TGTGCCAGCAGTATCGGGACAGGGTACGAGCAGTACTTC
TRBV3-1	many	.	TRBJ2-1	CASRGDRSYNEQFF	TGTGCCAGCAGGGGAGACAGATCCTACAATGAGCAGTTCTTC
TRBV20-1	many	TRBD2	TRBJ2-7	CSAREQRLAGVPEQYF	TGCAGTGCTAGAGAGCAGAGACTAGCGGGAGTACCCGAGCAGTACTTC
TRBV20-1	few	.	TRBJ1-1	CSARGPWDEAFF	TGCAGTGCTAGAGGGCCTTGGGACGAAGCTTTCTTT
TRBV7-6	many	.	TRBJ1-2	CASSLTTGVGGYTF	TGTGCCAGCAGCTTAACGACAGGAGTAGGCGGCTACACCTTC
TRBV5-5	.	.	TRBJ2-3	CASSRGADTQYF	TGTGCCAGCAGTCGGGGCGCGGATACGCAGTATTTT
TRBV10-3	many	.	TRBJ1-4	CAIRGGLGEKLFF	TGTGCCATCCGAGGGGGGCTAGGCGAAAAACTGTTTTTT
TRBV7-8	few	.	TRBJ2-1	CASSGRVGNNEQFF	TGTGCCAGCAGCGGACGAGTGGGAAACAATGAGCAGTTCTTC
TRBV5-8	.	TRBD2	TRBJ2-1	CASSRGLGSGRTSGNEQFF	TGTGCCAGCAGCCGGGGGCTAGGTAGCGGGAGGACCTCCGGCAATGAGCAGTTCTTC
TRBV6-2/TRBV6-3	few	TRBD2	TRBJ2-1	CASSRFSGNPLYNEQFF	TGTGCCAGCAGTCGCTTTAGCGGGAACCCACTTTACAATGAGCAGTTCTTC
TRBV5-1	.	TRBD2	TRBJ2-1	CASSLEGGRAAYNEQFF	TGCGCCAGCAGCTTGGAGGGCGGGAGGGCCGCTTACAATGAGCAGTTCTTC
TRBV12-3/TRBV12-4	many	.	TRBJ1-6	CASSSGSRGHNSPLHF	TGTGCCAGCAGTTCGGGTTCGCGGGGGCACAATTCACCCCTCCACTTT
TRBV12-3/TRBV12-4	.	.	TRBJ1-5	CASSLWNQPQHF	TGTGCCAGCAGTTTATGGAATCAGCCCCAGCATTTT
TRBV21-1	.	.	TRBJ2-3	CASSIGTSGLTDTQYF	TGTGCCAGCAGCATAGGCACTAGCGGATTGACAGATACGCAGTATTTT
TRBV5-1	.	TRBD2	TRBJ2-1	CASSILAGGPNEQFF	TGCGCCAGCAGCATACTAGCGGGAGGGCCGAATGAGCAGTTCTTC
TRBV10-3	.	TRBD2	TRBJ2-7	CAISDPGLANNYEQYF	TGTGCCATCAGTGACCCGGGACTAGCGAACAACTACGAGCAGTACTTC
TRBV6-5	.	.	TRBJ1-1	CASSYSGQGSGTEAFF	TGTGCCAGCAGTTACTCGGGTCAGGGATCCGGCACTGAAGCTTTCTTT
TRBV3-1	few	.	TRBJ1-1	CASTRTAMNTEAFF	TGTGCCAGCACCAGGACAGCGATGAACACTGAAGCTTTCTTT